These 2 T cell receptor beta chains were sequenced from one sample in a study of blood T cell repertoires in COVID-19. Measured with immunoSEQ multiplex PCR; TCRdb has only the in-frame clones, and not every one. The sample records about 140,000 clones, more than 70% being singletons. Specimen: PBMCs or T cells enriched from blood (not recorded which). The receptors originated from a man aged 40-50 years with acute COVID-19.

This CDR3 is CASSRDGTDANYGYTF. The CDR3 bases are TGCGCCAGCAGCCGAGACGGGACAGACGCTAACTATGGCTACACCTTC. The chain couples TRBV5-1 to TRBJ1-2; 7 bases match TRBD1. Germline V gene sequence: CDR1 SGHRS, CDR2 YFSETQ. The CDR3 spans 16 residues. Unmatched junction bases numbered 9, after V lost 4 bases and J lost 0 bases.

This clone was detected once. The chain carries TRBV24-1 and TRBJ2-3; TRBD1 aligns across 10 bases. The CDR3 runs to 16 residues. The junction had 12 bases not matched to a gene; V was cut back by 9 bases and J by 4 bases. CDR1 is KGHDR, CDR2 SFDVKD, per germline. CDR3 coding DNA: TGTGCCACCGCGCCCGGGACAGGGGCCTTCGCAGATACGCAGTATTTT. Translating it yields CATAPGTGAFADTQYF.